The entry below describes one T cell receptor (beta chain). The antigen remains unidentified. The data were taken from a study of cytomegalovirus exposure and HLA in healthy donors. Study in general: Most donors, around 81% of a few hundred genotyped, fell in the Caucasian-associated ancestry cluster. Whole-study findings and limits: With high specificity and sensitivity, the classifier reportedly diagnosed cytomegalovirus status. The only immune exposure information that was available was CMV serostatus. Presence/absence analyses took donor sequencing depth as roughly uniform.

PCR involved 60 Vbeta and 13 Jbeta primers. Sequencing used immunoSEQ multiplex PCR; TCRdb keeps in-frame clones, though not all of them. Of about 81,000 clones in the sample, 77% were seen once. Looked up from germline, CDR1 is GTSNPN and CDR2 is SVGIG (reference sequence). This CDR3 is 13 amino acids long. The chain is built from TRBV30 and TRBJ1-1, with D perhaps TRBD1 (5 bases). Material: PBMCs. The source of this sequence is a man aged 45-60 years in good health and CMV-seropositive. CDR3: CASPGEMNTEAFF. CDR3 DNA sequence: TGTGCATCCCCGGGGGAAATGAACACTGAAGCTTTCTTT.